These 9 T cell receptor beta chains were sequenced from one sample in a study of OX40 agonist ivuxolimab in advanced cancers. TCRdb's table, derived via immunoSEQ multiplex PCR, lists solely in-frame clones and lacks some. Of approximately 92,000 clones in the sample, more than 80% were seen once. Sequences were derived from CD4+ or CD8+ T cells sorted from blood, sampled in a trial of the OX40 agonist ivuxolimab. The receptors here all came from an adult with an advanced solid tumor such as melanoma, head and neck, liver or kidney cancer.

V and J are TRBV7-9 and TRBJ2-3; TRBD1 matches 7 bases. The V segment lost 6 bases and the J segment 4 bases; nucleotides outside the gene matches: 10. The germline gives CDR1 SEHNR, CDR2 FQNEAQ (reference sequence). The CDR3 covers 15 residues. This CDR3 is CASSSLQGTADTQYF. CDR3 coding DNA: TGTGCCAGCAGTTCCTTACAGGGGACCGCAGATACGCAGTATTTT.

The chain carries TRBV7-6 and TRBJ2-1, with 15 bases lining up with TRBD2. The CDR3 extends over 16 amino acids. Unmatched junction bases numbered 2, after V lost 4 bases and J lost 4 bases. Germline CDR1 SGHVS, CDR2 FNYEAQ. Written as DNA, the CDR3 is TGTGCCAGCAGCTGGGGACTAGCGGGGGGATACAATGAGCAGTTCTTC. Its translation is CASSWGLAGGYNEQFF.

The chain combines TRBV4-3 with TRBJ2-5; 8 nucleotides agree with TRBD1. This CDR3 contains 17 residues. J gave up 7 bases and V 1 base, and 14 bases lay outside the gene matches. CDR1 and CDR2 from the germline V gene are LGHNA and YSLEER. For the CDR3, the DNA is TGCGCCAGCAGCCAAGCCCCCACGCGAGGACAGGGAGTGACCCAGTACTTC. This sequence encodes CASSQAPTRGQGVTQYF.

V usage is TRBV13 and J usage is TRBJ2-1; 9 bases match TRBD2. Trimming at V came to 5 bases and at J to 4 bases, leaving 6 bases not matched to a gene. There are 15 residues in the CDR3. The germline gives CDR1 PRHDT, CDR2 FYEKMQ (reference sequence). CDR3 sequence: CASSLGLAPYNEQFF. The CDR3 nucleotides read TGTGCCAGCAGCCTGGGACTAGCTCCTTACAATGAGCAGTTCTTC. The whole variable domain, filled in from reference TRBV13 and TRBJ2-1, reads AAGVIQSPRHLIKEKRETATLKCYPIPRHDTVYWYQQGPGQDPQFLISFYEKMQSDKGSIPDRFSAQQFSDYHSELNMSSLELGDSALYFCASSLGLAPYNEQFFGPGTRLTVL.

The rearrangement uses TRBV19 and TRBJ2-7; D may be TRBD1 (6 bases). Trimming shortened V by 4 bases and J by 4 bases, and 17 bases separated the two germline ends. CDR1 and CDR2 (germline): LNHDA, SQIVND (reference sequence). CDR3 length: 15 amino acids. The CDR3 nucleotides read TGTGCCAGTAGTAGGTCCGGGGACACAAGATACGAGCAGTACTTC. It is translated as CASSRSGDTRYEQYF.

The chain couples TRBV4-3 to TRBJ1-1; 8 bases match TRBD1. The CDR3 extends over 19 amino acids. After removal of 6 bases from V and 1 base from J, the junction contained 19 bases not matched to a gene. Germline lookup yields CDR1 LGHNA and CDR2 YSLEER. CDR3 sequence reads: CASRDNYQGALSGNTEAFF. The CDR3 coding sequence is TGCGCCAGCAGGGACAATTACCAGGGGGCGCTGAGTGGGAACACTGAAGCTTTCTTT.

This chain connects TRBV7-2 to TRBJ1-2; D ambiguous. Germline CDR1 is SGHTA and CDR2 is FQGNSA. The ends were cut back, 5 bases at V and 7 bases at J, with 17 bases in the middle. The CDR3 is 14 amino acids. The CDR3 region is CASSQFTMASGYTF. The DNA for the CDR3 is TGTGCCAGCAGCCAATTCACAATGGCAAGTGGCTACACCTTC.

V is TRBV4-1 and J is TRBJ1-2; D not resolved. The length of the CDR3 is 17 residues. Per the germline V gene, CDR1 is MGHRA and CDR2 is YSYEKL. Deletions cut 2 bases from V and 4 bases from J, with 20 bases between. This CDR3 reads CASSQLGVPTEPYGYTF. The CDR3 DNA follows: TGCGCCAGCAGCCAATTAGGCGTGCCTACAGAGCCCTATGGCTACACCTTC.

This clone was observed once. The chain recombines TRBV5-1 with TRBJ2-1; D is unclear. The germline gives CDR1 SGHRS, CDR2 YFSETQ. CDR3 length equals 16 residues. The germline V and J ends were trimmed by 0 bases and 4 bases, with 14 bases remaining between them. CDR3 sequence (DNA): TGCGCCAGCAGCTTGGGACTGGTCTCCTTGTACAATGAGCAGTTCTTC. Encoded protein: CASSLGLVSLYNEQFF.